This T cell receptor (beta chain) was sequenced in a study of glioma-infiltrating T cells. Using RNA template, CDR3s of TCR alpha and beta were amplified with iRepertoire arm-PCR. TCRdb redid the calling of the multiplex PCR reads with MiXCR, one entry per CDR3 protein. The data hold approximately 400,000 distinct CDR3 sequences, with less than 50% observed a single time. Unmatched junction bases numbered 11, after V lost 5 bases and J lost 0 bases. Per germline, CDR1 SEHNR and CDR2 FQNEAQ (reference sequence). This CDR3 comprises 17 residues. This TCR derives from a human donor with low-grade glioma or glioblastoma, undergoing nonglioma brain surgery, or in good health (not recorded which). Sequencing used glioma tissue, nonneoplastic brain tissue, or PBMCs (not recorded which). The V gene is TRBV7-9, the J gene TRBJ1-2; the match to TRBD1 covers 8 bases. Here the CDR3 DNA reads TGTGCCAGCAGCCCACCGGGACAGGCTCCCTCTAACTATGGCTACACCTTC. This translates into CASSPPGQAPSNYGYTF.